These 19 T cell receptor beta chains originate from one sample sequenced in a study of cytomegalovirus exposure and HLA in healthy donors. The PCR had 60 Vbeta and 13 Jbeta primers. Clones were read by immunoSEQ multiplex PCR, and TCRdb kept only the in-frame ones, dropping some. The sample holds some 100,000 clones, about 69% seen once. Sequenced material: PBMCs. Every receptor here comes from a woman younger than 35 in good health and CMV-seropositive.

The chain joins TRBV27 to TRBJ2-7, with 7 bases identical to TRBD1. V shed 8 bases and J 1 base; nucleotides not matched to a gene: 8. The CDR3 has 14 residues. The germline gives CDR1 MNHEY, CDR2 SMNVEV (reference sequence). CDR3 nucleotide sequence: TGTGCCAGCCGCCTGGGACAGATTTCCTACGAGCAGTACTTC. Its translation is CASRLGQISYEQYF.

Note on this clone: The junction differs from germline at one of its ends, possibly a read error. The chain uses TRBV6-6 and TRBJ1-4; D is unresolved. CDR1 is MNHNY, CDR2 SVGAGI, per germline (reference sequence). The CDR3 runs to 16 residues. CDR3 sequence reads: CASSDSAGEANEKLFF. CDR3 DNA: TGTGCCAGCAGTGACTCGGCGGGAGAGGCTAATGAAAAACTGTTTTTT.

A few counts support this clone. The chain recombines TRBV6-1 with TRBJ2-4, with 7 bases aligning to TRBD2. With 3 bases clipped from V and 8 bases from J, the junction kept 10 bases outside the gene matches. This CDR3 contains 15 residues. Germline CDR1 is MNHNS and CDR2 is SASEGT. CDR3 in amino acids: CASSEGEGRADIQYF. The CDR3, as DNA: TGTGCCAGCAGTGAGGGGGAGGGCAGGGCCGACATTCAGTACTTC.

The V gene is TRBV7-9, the J gene TRBJ2-7, with 7 bases identical to TRBD2. Germline assignment: CDR1 SEHNR and CDR2 FQNEAQ (reference sequence). The CDR3 has 14 amino acids. The junction had 4 bases not matched to a gene; V was cut back by 0 bases and J by 5 bases. The CDR3 sequence: CASSLAGGSDEQYF. The CDR3 nucleotides are TGTGCCAGCAGCTTAGCGGGGGGGAGCGACGAGCAGTACTTC.

This clone was seen just once. The J gene is TRBJ1-3, the V gene TRBV27; D remains ambiguous. Trimming cost V 2 bases and J 0 bases, with 8 bases left between them. This CDR3 has 15 residues. CDR1 is MNHEY, CDR2 SMNVEV, per germline (reference sequence). Here the CDR3 DNA reads TGTGCCAGCAGTTTAGCAGGCCGCTCTGGAAACACCATATATTTT. Translation: CASSLAGRSGNTIYF.

The chain links TRBV7-2 to TRBJ2-3; 11 nucleotides line up with TRBD2. Germline trimming cut 2 bases from V and 4 bases from J; bases unmatched to any gene: 5. In germline, CDR1 is SGHTA, CDR2 FQGNSA. The CDR3 covers 16 residues. The CDR3 protein is CASSLLAGGPADTQYF. The CDR3 DNA follows: TGTGCCAGCAGCTTATTAGCGGGGGGGCCGGCAGATACGCAGTATTTT. Combining the CDR3 with reference TRBV7-2 and TRBJ2-3 gives the whole variable domain GAGVSQSPSNKVTEKGKDVELRCDPISGHTALYWYRQSLGQGLEFLIYFQGNSAPDKSGLPSDRFSAERTGGSVSTLTIQRTQQEDSAVYLCASSLLAGGPADTQYFGPGTRLTVL.

The V and J genes are TRBV5-5 and TRBJ2-7; D gene ambiguous. V dropped 0 bases and J dropped 2 bases, with 9 bases sitting between them. The CDR3 length is 14 residues. The germline V gene has CDR1 SGHKS and CDR2 YYEKEE (reference sequence). The CDR3 DNA sequence: TGTGCCAGCAGCTTGGTACGAGGCCCCTACGAGCAGTACTTC. Translated: CASSLVRGPYEQYF.

This clone was counted a few times. The chain carries TRBV6-5 and TRBJ1-4, with a possible D match to TRBD1 (6 bases). This CDR3 is built from 13 residues. Trimming pared 7 bases from V and 10 bases from J, leaving 16 bases between. The germline CDR1 and CDR2 sequences are MNHEY and SVGAGI. The CDR3 nucleotides read TGTGCCAGCAAGGCACAGGGATACGGAAAACTGTTTTTT. This translates into CASKAQGYGKLFF.

The chain employs TRBV7-2 and TRBJ2-5; TRBD2 matches at 8 bases. Germline V gene data show CDR1 as SGHTA and CDR2 as FQGNSA. The ends lost 2 bases at V and 5 bases at J; junction bases unmatched: 7. The CDR3 contains 15 residues. The CDR3 nucleotides are TGTGCCAGCAGCTTAACCGGGACTAGGATGGAGACCCAGTACTTC. Encoded protein: CASSLTGTRMETQYF.

This sequence joins TRBV14 and TRBJ2-3; D gene uncertain. Per germline, CDR1 SGHDN and CDR2 FVKESK. Trimming cost V 0 bases and J 0 bases, with 10 bases left between them. The CDR3 loop spans 16 amino acids. The CDR3: CASSQDIPTSTDTQYF. CDR3 nucleotide sequence: TGTGCCAGCAGCCAAGATATCCCCACTAGCACAGATACGCAGTATTTT. Based on the CDR3 plus reference TRBV14 and TRBJ2-3, the full variable domain is EAGVTQFPSHSVIEKGQTVTLRCDPISGHDNLYWYRRVMGKEIKFLLHFVKESKQDESGMPNNRFLAERTGGTYSTLKVQPAELEDSGVYFCASSQDIPTSTDTQYFGPGTRLTVL.

Here the CDR3 reads CAISESGDREIRQPQHF. The DNA for the CDR3 is TGTGCCATCAGTGAGTCGGGGGACAGGGAAATTCGGCAGCCCCAGCATTTT. This sequence joins TRBV10-3 and TRBJ1-5, with 9 bases aligning to TRBD1. Germline lookup yields CDR1 ENHRY and CDR2 SYGVKD. Unmatched junction bases numbered 10, after V lost 0 bases and J lost 7 bases. The length of the CDR3 is 17 residues.

CDR3 coding DNA: TGTGCCAGCAGTTTACAGGGGGCTAGGGGCTACACCTTC. Protein: CASSLQGARGYTF. The chain links TRBV27 to TRBJ1-2, with 8 bases fitting TRBD1. Germline V gene data show CDR1 as MNHEY and CDR2 as SMNVEV (reference sequence). The trim removed 2 bases at V and 8 bases at J, leaving 4 bases unmatched. The CDR3 length is 13 residues.

The chain is built from TRBV6-6 and TRBJ2-3; 8 nucleotides match TRBD2. CDR1 is MNHNY and CDR2 is SVGAGI in the germline V gene (reference sequence). This CDR3 contains 15 residues. Unmatched junction bases numbered 9, after V lost 7 bases and J lost 3 bases. The CDR3 DNA is TGTGCCAGCACCAAAAGCGGGGGATCAACAGATACGCAGTATTTT. This translates into CASTKSGGSTDTQYF.

The chain joins TRBV5-6 to TRBJ1-2; 7 positions match TRBD1. CDR3 length equals 15 residues. In germline, CDR1 is SGHDT, CDR2 YYEEEE. V shed 0 bases, J shed 7 bases, and the junction held 9 bases outside the gene matches. Here the CDR3 reads CASSLVQGGRGGYTF. In nucleotides, the CDR3 is TGTGCCAGCAGCTTGGTGCAGGGGGGTCGGGGTGGCTACACCTTC. Full variable domain (remainder filled in from reference TRBV5-6 and TRBJ1-2): DAGVTQSPTHLIKTRGQQVTLRCSPKSGHDTVSWYQQALGQGPQFIFQYYEEEERQRGNFPDRFSGHQFPNYSSELNVNALLLGDSALYLCASSLVQGGRGGYTFGSGTRLTVV.

V usage is TRBV9 and J usage is TRBJ2-7, with D unresolved. The CDR3 consists of 14 residues. V was cut by 0 bases and J by 3 bases, with 10 bases left in between. CDR1 and CDR2 (germline): SGDLS, YYNGEE. This chain's CDR3 is CASSVVDSVYEQYF. Here the CDR3 DNA reads TGTGCCAGCAGCGTAGTCGACTCCGTCTACGAGCAGTACTTC. Based on the CDR3 plus reference TRBV9 and TRBJ2-7, the full variable domain is DSGVTQTPKHLITATGQRVTLRCSPRSGDLSVYWYQQSLDQGLQFLIQYYNGEERAKGNILERFSAQQFPDLHSELNLSSLELGDSALYFCASSVVDSVYEQYFGPGTRLTVT.

The rearrangement joins TRBV5-6 to TRBJ1-1; TRBD1 is a possible D gene (5 bases). This CDR3 region has 15 residues. The V gene's germline CDR1 is SGHDT and CDR2 YYEEEE. With 0 bases removed from V and 6 bases from J, the gap between germline ends came to 15 bases. Here the CDR3 DNA reads TGTGCCAGCAGCTTGGGCAGGGTGTTAGGGTCTGAAGCTTTCTTT. Encoded protein: CASSLGRVLGSEAFF. The variable domain in full, with the rest retrieved from reference TRBV5-6 and TRBJ1-1, is DAGVTQSPTHLIKTRGQQVTLRCSPKSGHDTVSWYQQALGQGPQFIFQYYEEEERQRGNFPDRFSGHQFPNYSSELNVNALLLGDSALYLCASSLGRVLGSEAFFGQGTRLTVV.

The V call is TRBV27, the J call TRBJ2-1; 9 positions match TRBD2. This CDR3 region has 14 residues. From germline, CDR1 is MNHEY and CDR2 SMNVEV (reference sequence). Trimming took 6 bases from V and 9 from J; bases not matched to a gene: 9. In DNA, the CDR3 is TGTGCCAGCAGCCCGGGACTAGCTGGTGGTGAGCAGTTCTTC. This sequence encodes CASSPGLAGGEQFF.

This chain connects TRBV14 to TRBJ2-7; 12 nucleotides agree with TRBD1. V was clipped by 4 bases and J by 7 bases; unmatched bases: 11. Looked up from germline, CDR1 is SGHDN and CDR2 is FVKESK. This CDR3 is built from 16 residues. DNA of the CDR3: TGTGCCAGCAGCCCCAACACCGGGACAGGGGGCGCAGAGCAGTACTTC. It translates to CASSPNTGTGGAEQYF.

The V and J genes are TRBV10-3 and TRBJ2-1; TRBD2 aligns across 7 bases. Germline CDR1 is ENHRY and CDR2 is SYGVKD. This CDR3 comprises 16 residues. V shed 10 bases, J shed 3 bases, and the junction held 15 bases outside the gene matches. Here the CDR3 reads CATNIAGGSNYNEQFF. CDR3 DNA sequence: TGTGCCACCAACATAGCAGGCGGGAGTAACTACAATGAGCAGTTCTTC.